This T cell receptor beta chain was captured in a study of blood T cells in healthy people across ages. Germline lookup yields CDR1 KGHSH and CDR2 LQKENI. V lost 5 bases and J lost 2; bases outside the gene matches: 6. The CDR3 length is 15 residues. There are a few counts of this clonotype. It was with a sample-barcoded 5' primer and a J-beta primer mix that a second PCR of roughly 7 to 12 cycles was run. The template-switch adaptor, which had 12 random nucleotides, put a tag on each cDNA molecule. From the 5' RACE reads, TCRdb called clonotypes with MiXCR, one entry per CDR3 protein. The sample shows over 600,000 distinct CDR3 sequences, 46% of them seen only once.

V usage is TRBV18 and J usage is TRBJ2-7, with 10 bases that match TRBD1. The sequence was collected from a man older than 75 in good health. Sequencing was carried out using blood. The DNA of the CDR3 is TGTGCCAGCTCAGGCACCGGGACAGGGGCCTACGAGCAGTACTTC. It specifies CASSGTGTGAYEQYF. The full variable domain, completed using reference TRBV18 and TRBJ2-7, is NAGVMQNPRHLVRRRGQEARLRCSPMKGHSHVYWYRQLPEEGLKFMVYLQKENIIDESGMPKERFSAEFPKEGPSILRIQQVVRGDSAAYFCASSGTGTGAYEQYFGPGTRLTVT.